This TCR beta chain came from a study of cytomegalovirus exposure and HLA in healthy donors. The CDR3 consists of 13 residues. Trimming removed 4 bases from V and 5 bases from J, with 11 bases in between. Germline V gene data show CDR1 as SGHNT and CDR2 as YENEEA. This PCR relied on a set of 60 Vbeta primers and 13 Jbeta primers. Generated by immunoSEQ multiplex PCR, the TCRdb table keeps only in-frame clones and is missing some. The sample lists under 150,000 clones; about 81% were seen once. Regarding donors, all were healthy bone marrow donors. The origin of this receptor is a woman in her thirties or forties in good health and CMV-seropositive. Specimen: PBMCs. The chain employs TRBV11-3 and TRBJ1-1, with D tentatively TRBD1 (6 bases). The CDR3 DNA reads TGTGCCAGCAGCTCCGTCCAGGGGACTGAAGCTTTCTTT. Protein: CASSSVQGTEAFF.